This TCR beta chain was captured in a study of a mutant IDH1 vaccine in newly diagnosed glioma. Study context: Initiation of the vaccine course occurred 4-6 weeks after radiotherapy alone, or alongside temozolomide cycles. It was radiotherapy, temozolomide, or both that patients received previously, with most receiving both.

The time point is: week 23, last vaccination. All doses held 300 ug of mutant IDH1 20-mer peptide, with topical imiquimod. Study results and limitations: Changes to the top peripheral T cell clonotypes appeared unrelated to pseudoprogression.

The table came from immunoSEQ multiplex PCR; TCRdb's copy has only in-frame clones and leaves some out. The sample has about 65,000 clones, roughly 81% seen once. Germline CDR1 reads GTSNPN; CDR2 reads SVGIG (reference sequence). The CDR3 is 13 amino acids. V lost 2 bases, J lost 5 bases, and 10 bases lay in between. Comments on this clone: Its target is unknown.

The receptor was derived from a man aged 25-45 years with glioma. V usage is TRBV30 and J usage is TRBJ1-5; no firm D call. Source: PBMCs, taken from a glioma patient whose treatment included an IDH1 peptide vaccine. The DNA of the CDR3 is TGTGCCTGGAGTCGCAGTAGGGATCAGCCCCAGCATTTT. It codes for CAWSRSRDQPQHF.